One and the same sample provided the 5 T cell receptor beta chains below, sequenced in a study of monozygotic twins with inflammatory bowel disease. TCRdb re-called the 5' RACE reads; one entry per CDR3 protein, DNA not given. This sample's clone table lists some 440,000 distinct CDR3 sequences. Sequencing was carried out using blood. The receptors here all came from a human donor with ulcerative colitis or Crohn's disease, or a healthy co-twin of an affected twin (not recorded which).

The rearrangement links TRBV11-2 to TRBJ2-1; TCRdb returns TRBD2, unconfirmable since there is no DNA. The CDR3 is 18 residues long. Germline-derived CDR1 and CDR2 are SGHAT and FQNNGV. The CDR3 sequence is CASSPQALSGGAYNEQFF. Variable domain in full (rest from reference TRBV11-2 and TRBJ2-1): EAGVAQSPRYKIIEKRQSVAFWCNPISGHATLYWYQQILGQGPKLLIQFQNNGVVDDSQLPKDRFSAERLKGVDSTLKIQPAKLEDSAVYLCASSPQALSGGAYNEQFFGPGTRLTVL.

J is TRBJ2-7 and V is TRBV5-1; the TRBD1 assignment by TCRdb is unverifiable without DNA. Per the germline V gene, CDR1 is SGHRS and CDR2 is YFSETQ. The CDR3 length is 15 residues. The CDR3 spells CASSSLGGADAEQYF.

The V call is TRBV19, the J call TRBJ1-1; checking the TCRdb D call of TRBD1 is not possible without DNA. This CDR3 region has 14 residues. CDR1 is LNHDA, CDR2 SQIVND, per germline (reference sequence). CDR3 residues: CASSLPWGNTEAFF.

This rearrangement joins TRBV6-1 to TRBJ1-6; the TCRdb call, TRBD1, lacks DNA for checking. Germline V CDR1 and CDR2: MNHNS, SASEGT. This CDR3 has 15 amino acids. The CDR3 sequence is CASRSGQGTNSPLHF.

The chain is built from TRBV7-2 and TRBJ1-1; TCRdb names TRBD1, which stays unverified in the absence of DNA. Germline V gene lookup returns CDR1 SGHTA and CDR2 FQGNSA. The CDR3 spans 13 residues. The CDR3 protein is CASSLRQDFEAFF.